The entry below gives a single T cell receptor (beta chain) sequence along with its context. This sample is drawn from a study of T cell changes during pregnancy in multiple sclerosis. Repertoires were generated with immunoSEQ multiplex PCR, while TCRdb's copy carries only in-frame clones and drops some. The table shows around 110,000 clones, with approximately 90% occurring only once. The CDR3 loop spans 15 amino acids. CDR1 is MNHEY and CDR2 is SVGAGI in the germline V gene. Trimming took off 6 bases at V and 0 bases at J, with 14 bases between the two ends. The sequenced sample was peripheral blood, obtained in the third trimester of pregnancy. The V gene is TRBV6-5, the J gene TRBJ1-1; D possibly corresponds to TRBD1 (6 bases). This clonotype was obtained from a female donor in good health, enrolled as a control in a pregnancy study. This chain's CDR3 is CASRPEGQLNTEAFF. DNA of the CDR3: TGTGCCAGCAGACCTGAAGGACAGTTGAACACTGAAGCTTTCTTT.